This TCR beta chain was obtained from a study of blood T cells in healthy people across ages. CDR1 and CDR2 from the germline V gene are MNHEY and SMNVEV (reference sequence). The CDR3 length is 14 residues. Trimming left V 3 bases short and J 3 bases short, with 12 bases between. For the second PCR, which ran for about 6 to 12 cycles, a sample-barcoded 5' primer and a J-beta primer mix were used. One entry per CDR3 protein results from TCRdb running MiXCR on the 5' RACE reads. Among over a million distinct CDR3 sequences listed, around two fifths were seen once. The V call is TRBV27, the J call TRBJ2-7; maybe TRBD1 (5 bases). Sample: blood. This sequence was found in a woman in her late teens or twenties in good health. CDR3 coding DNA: TGTGCCAGCAGTTTCCGGCAGGACAACTACGAGCAGTACTTC. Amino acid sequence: CASSFRQDNYEQYF.